This TCR beta chain was found in a study of CD8 T cells in ankylosing spondylitis. Overall study results and limits: Reportedly, disease-linked clones are significantly enriched in ankylosing spondylitis patients' matched synovial fluid. Several highly homologous variants made up a TCR beta motif, and this motif appeared characteristic of ankylosing spondylitis blood. Disease-linked clones displayed a CD8+ phenotype and appeared relatively rarely in peripheral blood.

In TCRdb, the 5' RACE reads were re-called with MiXCR into one record per CDR3 protein. Among 100,000 to 150,000 distinct CDR3 sequences listed, more than 15% were seen once. As for this clonotype: Its antigen is not identified.

Germline values: CDR1 MGHRA, CDR2 YSYEKL. The CDR3 covers 16 residues. V dropped 0 bases and J dropped 6 bases, with 14 bases sitting between them. This receptor was identified in a male donor with ankylosing spondylitis. This sequence joins TRBV4-1 and TRBJ2-2, with D unresolved. The sequencing sample was made of blood, either unsorted or a sorted T cell fraction (not recorded which). In nucleotides, the CDR3 is TGCGCCAGCAGCCAAGAAGTAGTGCCTACGGCCGGGGAGCTGTTTTTT. Protein: CASSQEVVPTAGELFF.